This T cell receptor (beta chain) was recovered during a study of blood T cell repertoires in COVID-19. Across the study: Donors in the United States, Italy and Spain gave samples during acute or convalescent COVID-19. T cells, B-cell-depleted T cells, or PBMCs provided the cDNA or gDNA that served as material.

Source study methods: Amplification from reference gene primers served as the basis for estimated nucleated cell counts. Method: immunoSEQ multiplex PCR; TCRdb's copy keeps in-frame clones and lacks some. From that table come the V and J calls and clone size; the DNA was used to work out D and trimming. The sample has about 220,000 clones; around nine tenths are singletons. Participants' own reports of clinical history determined their cohort assignment. The J segment lost 2 bases and the V segment lost 3 bases, leaving 6 bases of the junction unmatched. The CDR3 runs to 16 residues. Germline values: CDR1 LGHDT, CDR2 YNNKEL (reference sequence).

The chain has TRBV3-1 (or the pseudogene TRBV3-2) and TRBJ2-2, with 7 bases matching TRBD2. The sequence derives from a woman aged 45 to 65 with acute COVID-19. Sample: PBMCs or T cells enriched from blood (not recorded which). In DNA, the CDR3 is TGTGCCAGCAGCCATCTAGCGGCCCTTAACACCGGGGAGCTGTTTTTT. Translating gives CASSHLAALNTGELFF.